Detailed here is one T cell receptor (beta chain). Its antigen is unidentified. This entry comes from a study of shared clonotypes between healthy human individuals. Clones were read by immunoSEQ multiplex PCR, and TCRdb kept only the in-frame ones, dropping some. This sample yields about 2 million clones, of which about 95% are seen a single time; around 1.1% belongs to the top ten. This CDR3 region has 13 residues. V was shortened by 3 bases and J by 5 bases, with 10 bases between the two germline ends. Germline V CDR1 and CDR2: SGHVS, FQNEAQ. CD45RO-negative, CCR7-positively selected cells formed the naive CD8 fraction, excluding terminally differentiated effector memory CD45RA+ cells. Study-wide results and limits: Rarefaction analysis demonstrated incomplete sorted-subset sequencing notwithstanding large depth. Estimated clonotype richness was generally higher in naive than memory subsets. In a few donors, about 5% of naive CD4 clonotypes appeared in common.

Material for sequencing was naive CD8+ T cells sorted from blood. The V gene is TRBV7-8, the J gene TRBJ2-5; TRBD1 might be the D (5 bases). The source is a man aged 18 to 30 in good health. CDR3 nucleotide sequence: TGTGCCAGCAGCTTTCAGGGCGGTGAGACCCAGTACTTC. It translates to CASSFQGGETQYF.